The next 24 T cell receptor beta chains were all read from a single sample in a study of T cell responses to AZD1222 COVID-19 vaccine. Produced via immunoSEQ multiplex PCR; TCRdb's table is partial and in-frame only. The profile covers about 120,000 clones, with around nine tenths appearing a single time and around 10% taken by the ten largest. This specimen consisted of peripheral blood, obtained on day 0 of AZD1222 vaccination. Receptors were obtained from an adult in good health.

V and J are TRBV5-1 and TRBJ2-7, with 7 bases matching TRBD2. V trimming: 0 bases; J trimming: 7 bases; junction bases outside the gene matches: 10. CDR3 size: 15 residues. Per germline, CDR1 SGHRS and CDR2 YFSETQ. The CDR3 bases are TGCGCCAGCAGCTTGGGAGGCGCGGGAGAGAAAGAGCAGTACTTC. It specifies CASSLGGAGEKEQYF.

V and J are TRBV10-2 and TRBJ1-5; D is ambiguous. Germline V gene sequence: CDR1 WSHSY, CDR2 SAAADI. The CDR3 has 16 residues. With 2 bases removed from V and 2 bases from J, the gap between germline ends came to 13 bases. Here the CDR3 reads CASSERAGRGNQPQHF. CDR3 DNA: TGCGCCAGCAGTGAGAGGGCAGGACGAGGCAATCAGCCCCAGCATTTT.

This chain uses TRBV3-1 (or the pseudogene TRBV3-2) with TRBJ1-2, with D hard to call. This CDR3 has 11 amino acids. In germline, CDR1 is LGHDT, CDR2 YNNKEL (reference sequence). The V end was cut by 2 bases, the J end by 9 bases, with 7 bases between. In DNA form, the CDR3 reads TGTGCCAGCAGCCAAAGGTCCTGCTACACCTTC. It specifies CASSQRSCYTF.

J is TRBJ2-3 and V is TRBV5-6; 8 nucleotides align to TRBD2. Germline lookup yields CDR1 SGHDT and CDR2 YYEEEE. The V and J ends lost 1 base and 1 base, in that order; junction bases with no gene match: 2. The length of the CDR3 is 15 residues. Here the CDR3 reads CASSLLLAGTDTQYF. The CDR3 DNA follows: TGTGCCAGCAGCTTGTTACTAGCGGGCACAGATACGCAGTATTTT.

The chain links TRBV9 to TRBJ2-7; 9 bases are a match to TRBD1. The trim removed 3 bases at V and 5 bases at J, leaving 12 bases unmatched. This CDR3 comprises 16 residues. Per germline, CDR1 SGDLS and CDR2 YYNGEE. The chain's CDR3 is CASSAPRGQGFHEQYF. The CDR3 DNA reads TGTGCCAGCAGCGCCCCCCGGGGACAGGGATTCCACGAGCAGTACTTC.

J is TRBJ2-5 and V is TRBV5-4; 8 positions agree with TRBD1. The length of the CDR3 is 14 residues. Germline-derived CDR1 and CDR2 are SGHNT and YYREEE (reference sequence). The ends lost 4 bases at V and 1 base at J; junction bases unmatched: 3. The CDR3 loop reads CASSRQGTQETQYF. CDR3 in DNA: TGTGCCAGCAGCCGACAGGGGACCCAAGAGACCCAGTACTTC.

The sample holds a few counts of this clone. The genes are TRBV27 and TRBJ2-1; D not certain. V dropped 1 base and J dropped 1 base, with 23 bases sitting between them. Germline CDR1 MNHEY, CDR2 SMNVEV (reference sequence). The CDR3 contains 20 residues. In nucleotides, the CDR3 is TGTGCCAGCAGTTTATACCCCCTTAACCACTTTTACGGGTCCTACAATGAGCAGTTCTTC. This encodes CASSLYPLNHFYGSYNEQFF.

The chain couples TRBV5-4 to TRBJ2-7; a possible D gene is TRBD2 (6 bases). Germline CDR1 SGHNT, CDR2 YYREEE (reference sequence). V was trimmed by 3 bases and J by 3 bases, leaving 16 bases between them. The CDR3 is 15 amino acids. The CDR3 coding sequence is TGTGCCAGCAGCTCCAAGACTAGGGGCTACTACGAGCAGTACTTC. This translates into CASSSKTRGYYEQYF.

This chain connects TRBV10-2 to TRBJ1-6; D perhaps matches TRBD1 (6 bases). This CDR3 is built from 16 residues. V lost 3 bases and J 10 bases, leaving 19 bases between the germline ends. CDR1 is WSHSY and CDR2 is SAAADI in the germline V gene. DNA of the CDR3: TGCGCCAGCAGTGATATCGGGACACCTGTTCGGTCACCCCTCCACTTT. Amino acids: CASSDIGTPVRSPLHF.

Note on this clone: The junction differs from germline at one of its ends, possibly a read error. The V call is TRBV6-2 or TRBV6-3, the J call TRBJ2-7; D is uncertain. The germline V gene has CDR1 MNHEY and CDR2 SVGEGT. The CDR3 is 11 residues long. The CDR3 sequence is CASSFYYGQYF. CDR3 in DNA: TGTGCCAGCAGTTTCTACTACGGGCAGTACTTC.

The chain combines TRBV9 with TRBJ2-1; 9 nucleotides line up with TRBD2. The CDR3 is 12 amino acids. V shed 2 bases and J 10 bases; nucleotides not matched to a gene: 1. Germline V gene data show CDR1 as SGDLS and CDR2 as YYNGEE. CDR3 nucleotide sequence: TGTGCCAGCAGCGTGGGACTAGCAGAGCAGTTCTTC. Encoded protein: CASSVGLAEQFF.

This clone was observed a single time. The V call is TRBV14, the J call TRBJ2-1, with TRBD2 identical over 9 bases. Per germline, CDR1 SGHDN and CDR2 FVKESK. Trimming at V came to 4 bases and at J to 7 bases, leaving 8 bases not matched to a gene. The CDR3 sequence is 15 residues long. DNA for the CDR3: TGTGCCAGCAGCCCTGCGGCGGGAGGGCCAAATGAGCAGTTCTTC. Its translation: CASSPAAGGPNEQFF.

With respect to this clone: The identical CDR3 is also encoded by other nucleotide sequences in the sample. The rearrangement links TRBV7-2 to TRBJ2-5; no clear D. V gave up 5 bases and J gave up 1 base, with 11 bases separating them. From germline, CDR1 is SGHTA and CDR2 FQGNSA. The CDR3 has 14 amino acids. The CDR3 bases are TGTGCCAGCAGCGGCCGGGCAGGCCAAGAGACCCAGTACTTC. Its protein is CASSGRAGQETQYF.

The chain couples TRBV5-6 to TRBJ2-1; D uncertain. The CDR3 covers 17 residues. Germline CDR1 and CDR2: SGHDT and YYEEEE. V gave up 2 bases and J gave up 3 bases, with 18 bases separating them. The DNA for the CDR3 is TGTGCCAGCAGCTTCAGCCCTGTGGGTGAGTTCTACAATGAGCAGTTCTTC. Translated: CASSFSPVGEFYNEQFF.

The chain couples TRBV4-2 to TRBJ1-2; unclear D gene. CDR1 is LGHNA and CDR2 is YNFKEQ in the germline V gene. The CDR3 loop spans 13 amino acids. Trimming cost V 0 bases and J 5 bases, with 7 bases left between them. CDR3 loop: CASSQEADYGYTF. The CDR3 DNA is TGTGCCAGCAGCCAAGAGGCGGATTATGGCTACACCTTC.

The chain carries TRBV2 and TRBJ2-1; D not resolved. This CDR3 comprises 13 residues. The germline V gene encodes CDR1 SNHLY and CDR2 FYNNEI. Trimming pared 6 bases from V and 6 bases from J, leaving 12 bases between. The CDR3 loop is CASRSPAANEQFF. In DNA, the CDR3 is TGTGCCAGCAGATCACCGGCAGCCAATGAGCAGTTCTTC.

CDR3 loop: CASSVSYKPPYEQYF. CDR3 bases: TGTGCCAGCAGTGTTAGCTACAAGCCCCCCTACGAGCAGTACTTC. The chain recombines TRBV2 with TRBJ2-7, with no clear D. V was pared by 4 bases and J by 2 bases, with 15 bases between. This CDR3 has 15 residues. Germline assignment: CDR1 SNHLY and CDR2 FYNNEI.

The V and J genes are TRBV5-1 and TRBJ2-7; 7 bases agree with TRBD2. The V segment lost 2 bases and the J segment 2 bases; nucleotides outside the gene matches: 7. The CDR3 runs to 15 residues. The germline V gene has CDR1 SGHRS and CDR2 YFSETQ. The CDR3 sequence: CASSLVAGVTYEQYF. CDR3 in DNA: TGCGCCAGCAGCTTAGTTGCGGGGGTCACCTACGAGCAGTACTTC.

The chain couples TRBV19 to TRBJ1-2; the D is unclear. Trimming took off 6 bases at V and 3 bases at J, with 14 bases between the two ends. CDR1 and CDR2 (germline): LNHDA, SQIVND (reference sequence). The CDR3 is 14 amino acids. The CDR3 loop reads CASRPTEGYYGYTF. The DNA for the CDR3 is TGTGCCAGTAGACCGACTGAGGGTTACTATGGCTACACCTTC.

The CDR3 here is CSVRLAGVETQYF. The CDR3 DNA is TGCAGCGTCCGACTAGCGGGAGTGGAGACCCAGTACTTC. The chain employs TRBV29-1 and TRBJ2-5; TRBD2 matches at 12 bases. Germline V gene data show CDR1 as SQVTM and CDR2 as ANQGSEA. V lost 6 bases, J lost 5 bases, and 4 bases stayed unmatched. This CDR3 has 13 residues.

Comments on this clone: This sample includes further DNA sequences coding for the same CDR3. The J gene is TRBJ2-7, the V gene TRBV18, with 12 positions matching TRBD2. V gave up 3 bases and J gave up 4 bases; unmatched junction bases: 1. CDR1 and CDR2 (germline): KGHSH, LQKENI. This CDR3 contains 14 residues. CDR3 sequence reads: CASSPGTSGYEQYF. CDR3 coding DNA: TGTGCCAGCTCACCCGGGACTAGCGGGTACGAGCAGTACTTC. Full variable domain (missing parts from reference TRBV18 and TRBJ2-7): NAGVMQNPRHLVRRRGQEARLRCSPMKGHSHVYWYRQLPEEGLKFMVYLQKENIIDESGMPKERFSAEFPKEGPSILRIQQVVRGDSAAYFCASSPGTSGYEQYFGPGTRLTVT.

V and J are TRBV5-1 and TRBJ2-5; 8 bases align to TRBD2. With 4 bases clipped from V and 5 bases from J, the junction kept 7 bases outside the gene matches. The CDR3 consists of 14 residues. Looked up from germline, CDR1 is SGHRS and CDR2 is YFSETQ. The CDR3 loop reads CASSQGGGHETQYF. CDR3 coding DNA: TGCGCCAGCAGCCAGGGCGGGGGGCACGAGACCCAGTACTTC. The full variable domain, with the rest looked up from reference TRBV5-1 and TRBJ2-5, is KAGVTQTPRYLIKTRGQQVTLSCSPISGHRSVSWYQQTPGQGLQFLFEYFSETQRNKGNFPGRFSGRQFSNSRSEMNVSTLELGDSALYLCASSQGGGHETQYFGPGTRLLVL.

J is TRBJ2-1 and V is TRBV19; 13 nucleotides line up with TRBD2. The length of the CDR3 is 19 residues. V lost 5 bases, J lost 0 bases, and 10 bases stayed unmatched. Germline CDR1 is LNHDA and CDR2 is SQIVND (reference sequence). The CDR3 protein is CASSPGLAGDGFSYNEQFF. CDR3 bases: TGTGCCAGTAGTCCAGGACTAGCGGGAGATGGATTCTCCTACAATGAGCAGTTCTTC.

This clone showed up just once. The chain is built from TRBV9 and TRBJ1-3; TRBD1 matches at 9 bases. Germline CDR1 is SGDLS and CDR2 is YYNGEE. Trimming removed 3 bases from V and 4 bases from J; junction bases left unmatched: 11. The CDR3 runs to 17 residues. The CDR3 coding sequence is TGTGCCAGCAGCGACCTTCCGGGACAGGGCCCCGGAAACACCATATATTTT. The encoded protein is CASSDLPGQGPGNTIYF.